Below are 12 T cell receptor beta chains sequenced from a single sample in a study of T cells after yellow fever vaccination. MiXCR, applied by TCRdb to the 5' RACE reads, yields one record per CDR3 protein. The sample has approximately 330,000 distinct CDR3 sequences, approximately 4% seen once. This specimen consisted of PBMCs, obtained 5 days after the yellow fever booster vaccination. The receptor set was obtained from a man aged 18 to 29 who received the YFV17D yellow fever vaccine.

This clonotype was found many times. The chain carries TRBV5-6 and TRBJ2-7, with a weak D call TRBD2 (6 bases). The length of the CDR3 is 14 residues. The V end was cut by 4 bases, the J end by 0 bases, with 11 bases between. In germline, CDR1 is SGHDT, CDR2 YYEEEE. Here the CDR3 reads CASSGKDYSYEQYF. The CDR3 region has the DNA TGTGCCAGCAGCGGGAAGGACTACTCCTACGAGCAGTACTTC.

The table lists this clonotype with a few counts. The rearrangement uses TRBV7-2 and TRBJ2-7; a weak D match, TRBD1 (6 bases). The CDR3 spans 15 residues. Germline lookup yields CDR1 SGHTA and CDR2 FQGNSA. Trimming left V 4 bases short and J 4 bases short, with 17 bases between. CDR3 amino acids: CASSSQPGQGYEQYF. CDR3 in DNA: TGTGCCAGCAGCTCCCAGCCGGGACAAGGATACGAGCAGTACTTC.

This clonotype was seen more than once but under ten times. The rearrangement joins TRBV5-1 to TRBJ2-5; the match to TRBD2 covers 8 bases. Looked up from germline, CDR1 is SGHRS and CDR2 is YFSETQ. The length of the CDR3 is 16 residues. Germline trimming cut 4 bases from V and 3 bases from J; bases unmatched to any gene: 11. In DNA, the CDR3 is TGCGCCAGCAGCCTCTCCGGGACTAGTAAGGAAGAGACCCAGTACTTC. Its protein product is CASSLSGTSKEETQYF. The variable domain in full, completed from reference TRBV5-1 and TRBJ2-5, reads KAGVTQTPRYLIKTRGQQVTLSCSPISGHRSVSWYQQTPGQGLQFLFEYFSETQRNKGNFPGRFSGRQFSNSRSEMNVSTLELGDSALYLCASSLSGTSKEETQYFGPGTRLLVL.

This clonotype occurred a few times. The chain is built from TRBV6-2 or TRBV6-3 and TRBJ2-2, with TRBD1 matching 9 bases. The CDR3 length is 14 residues. Germline V gene data show CDR1 as MNHEY and CDR2 as SVGEGT. V was pared by 8 bases and J by 4 bases, with 5 bases of the junction left unmatched. The DNA of the CDR3 is TGTGCCAGCGGTCCGACAGGGGGCACCGGGGAGCTGTTTTTT. Translated: CASGPTGGTGELFF.

This clonotype was detected many times. The chain joins TRBV20-1 to TRBJ1-5, with 8 bases matching TRBD1. Germline-derived CDR1 and CDR2 are DFQATT and SNEGSKA (reference sequence). With 4 bases clipped from V and 6 bases from J, the junction kept 8 bases outside the gene matches. This CDR3 has 14 residues. The CDR3 reads CSAKVTGAAQPQHF. The CDR3 bases are TGCAGTGCTAAGGTGACAGGGGCAGCTCAGCCCCAGCATTTT.

The genes are TRBV9 and TRBJ2-2; D ambiguous. This CDR3 is built from 13 residues. Trimming took off 0 bases at V and 4 bases at J, with 4 bases between the two ends. CDR1 and CDR2 (germline): SGDLS, YYNGEE. The DNA for the CDR3 is TGTGCCAGCAGCGTAGAAAGCACCGGGGAGCTGTTTTTT. Amino acid sequence: CASSVESTGELFF.

This clonotype was seen at least ten times. This chain links TRBV5-4 with TRBJ1-1, with 7 positions matching TRBD1. Germline loops: CDR1 SGHNT, CDR2 YYREEE (reference sequence). The length of the CDR3 is 15 residues. V lost 5 bases, J lost 2 bases, and 9 bases stayed unmatched. In nucleotides, the CDR3 is TGTGCCAGCAGTCCGCTGGGACAGTTCAACACTGAAGCTTTCTTT. Protein sequence: CASSPLGQFNTEAFF. The complete variable domain, with remaining parts taken from reference TRBV5-4 and TRBJ1-1, reads ETGVTQSPTHLIKTRGQQVTLRCSSQSGHNTVSWYQQALGQGPQFIFQYYREEENGRGNFPPRFSGLQFPNYSSELNVNALELDDSALYLCASSPLGQFNTEAFFGQGTRLTVV.

In this sample, this clonotype turned up many times. The chain combines TRBV5-1 with TRBJ2-3; D possibly corresponds to TRBD1 (5 bases). From germline, CDR1 is SGHRS and CDR2 YFSETQ. V was clipped by 2 bases and J by 3 bases, with 10 bases between them. The CDR3 runs 14 residues. CDR3 in DNA: TGCGCCAGCAGCTTCAATCAGGGAACAGATACGCAGTATTTT. Residues: CASSFNQGTDTQYF.

This clonotype showed up many times. The V gene is TRBV5-4, the J gene TRBJ2-2; the D is unclear. The germline V gene has CDR1 SGHNT and CDR2 YYREEE (reference sequence). Trimming took 6 bases from V and 6 from J, leaving 12 bases between them. The CDR3 loop spans 13 amino acids. The CDR3 region is CASTPLPAGELFF. CDR3 in DNA: TGTGCCAGCACCCCCCTACCCGCCGGGGAGCTGTTTTTT.

This clonotype was picked up a small number of times. The V gene is TRBV10-3, the J gene TRBJ2-2; 7 bases are a match to TRBD1. CDR1 is ENHRY and CDR2 is SYGVKD in the germline V gene. The junction had 11 bases not matched to a gene; V was cut back by 10 bases and J by 3 bases. The CDR3 runs to 15 residues. CDR3 DNA: TGTGCCACCCACCCCGGGACAGCATACACCGGGGAGCTGTTTTTT. Encoded protein: CATHPGTAYTGELFF.

The rearrangement joins TRBV29-1 to TRBJ2-7; possibly TRBD1 or TRBD2 for D (5 bases each). The CDR3 spans 14 residues. Germline CDR1 SQVTM, CDR2 ANQGSEA. Trimming removed 1 base at V and 0 bases at J, with 10 bases between. CDR3 protein: CSVEGVGTSYEQYF. The CDR3 coding sequence is TGCAGCGTTGAAGGAGTAGGGACCTCCTACGAGCAGTACTTC.

The chain links TRBV5-4 to TRBJ2-5; 7 nucleotides line up with TRBD2. Germline values: CDR1 SGHNT, CDR2 YYREEE (reference sequence). V gave up 5 bases and J gave up 5 bases; unmatched junction bases: 6. This CDR3 region has 13 residues. CDR3 DNA sequence: TGTGCCAGCAGGTCCTACGGGGGGGAGACCCAGTACTTC. This encodes CASRSYGGETQYF.